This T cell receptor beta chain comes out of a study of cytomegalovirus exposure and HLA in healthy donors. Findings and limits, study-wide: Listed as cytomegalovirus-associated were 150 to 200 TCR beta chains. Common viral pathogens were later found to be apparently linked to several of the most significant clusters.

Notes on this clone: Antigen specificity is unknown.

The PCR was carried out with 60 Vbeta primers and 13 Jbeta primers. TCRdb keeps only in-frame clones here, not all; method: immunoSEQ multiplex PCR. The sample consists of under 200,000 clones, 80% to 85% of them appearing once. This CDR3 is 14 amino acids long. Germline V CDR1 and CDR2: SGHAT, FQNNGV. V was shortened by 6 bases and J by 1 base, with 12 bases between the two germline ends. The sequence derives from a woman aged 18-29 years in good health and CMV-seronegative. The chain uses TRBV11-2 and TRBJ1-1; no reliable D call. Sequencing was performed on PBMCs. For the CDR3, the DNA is TGTGCCAGCAGTCCAAGTGCGCGGAACACTGAAGCTTTCTTT. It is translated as CASSPSARNTEAFF.